This T cell receptor beta chain was profiled in a study of shared clonotypes between healthy human individuals. Clones were read by immunoSEQ multiplex PCR, and TCRdb kept only the in-frame ones, dropping some. The sample consists of approximately 2.4 million clones, roughly 95% of them appearing once. CDR1 is SGHRS, CDR2 YFSETQ, per germline. CDR3 length: 15 amino acids. V trimming: 4 bases; J trimming: 2 bases; junction bases outside the gene matches: 3. Remarks on this clone: Other DNA sequences of this sample code for an identical CDR3.

The sequence was collected from a young man in good health. The chain links TRBV5-1 to TRBJ2-7, with 13 nucleotides matching TRBD2. The sample consisted of naive CD4+ T cells sorted from blood. The subset here: CD45RA+ positively selected. CDR3 amino acids: CASSLGLAGPYEQYF. The CDR3 nucleotides read TGCGCCAGCAGCCTGGGACTAGCGGGGCCCTACGAGCAGTACTTC.